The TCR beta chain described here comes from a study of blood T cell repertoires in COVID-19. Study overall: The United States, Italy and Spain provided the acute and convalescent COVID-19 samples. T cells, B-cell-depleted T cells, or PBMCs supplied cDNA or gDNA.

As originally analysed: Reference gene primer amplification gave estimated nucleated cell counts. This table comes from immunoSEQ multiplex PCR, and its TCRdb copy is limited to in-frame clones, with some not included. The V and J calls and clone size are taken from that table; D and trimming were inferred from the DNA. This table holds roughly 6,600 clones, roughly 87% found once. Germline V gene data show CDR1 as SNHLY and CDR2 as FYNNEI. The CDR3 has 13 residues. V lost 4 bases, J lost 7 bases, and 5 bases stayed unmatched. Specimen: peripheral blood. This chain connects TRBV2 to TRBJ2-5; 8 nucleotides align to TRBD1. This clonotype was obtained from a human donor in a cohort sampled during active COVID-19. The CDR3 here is CASSGTGFRTQYF. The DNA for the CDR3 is TGTGCCAGCAGTGGGACAGGGTTTCGGACCCAGTACTTC.